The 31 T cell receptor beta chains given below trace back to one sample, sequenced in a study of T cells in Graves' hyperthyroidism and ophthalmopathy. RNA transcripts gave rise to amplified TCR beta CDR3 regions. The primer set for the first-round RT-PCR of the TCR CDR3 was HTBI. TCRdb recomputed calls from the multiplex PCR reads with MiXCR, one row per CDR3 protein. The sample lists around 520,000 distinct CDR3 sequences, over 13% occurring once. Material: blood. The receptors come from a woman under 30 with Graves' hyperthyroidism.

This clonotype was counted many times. CDR3 sequence (DNA): TGTGCCAGCAGCGGCAGACTAGCGGGAGAACTCACCGGGGAGCTGTTTTTT. This translates into CASSGRLAGELTGELFF. The genes are TRBV11-3 and TRBJ2-2; 12 bases map to TRBD2. The V gene's germline CDR1 is SGHNT and CDR2 YENEEA. The CDR3 is 17 residues long. V shed 5 bases and J 4 bases; nucleotides not matched to a gene: 8.

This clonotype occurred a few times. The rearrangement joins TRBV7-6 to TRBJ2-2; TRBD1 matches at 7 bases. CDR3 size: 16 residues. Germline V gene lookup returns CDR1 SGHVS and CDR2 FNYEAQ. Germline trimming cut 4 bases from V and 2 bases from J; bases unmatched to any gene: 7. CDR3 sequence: CASSSGPGGNTGELFF. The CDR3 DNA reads TGTGCCAGCAGCTCAGGTCCAGGGGGAAACACCGGGGAGCTGTTTTTT.

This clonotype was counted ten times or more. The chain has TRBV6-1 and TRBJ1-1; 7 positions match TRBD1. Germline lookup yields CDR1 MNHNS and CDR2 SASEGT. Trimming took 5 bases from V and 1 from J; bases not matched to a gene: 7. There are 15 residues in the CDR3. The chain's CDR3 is CASSPTRGENTEAFF. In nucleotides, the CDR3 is TGTGCCAGCAGTCCCACCAGGGGGGAGAACACTGAAGCTTTCTTT.

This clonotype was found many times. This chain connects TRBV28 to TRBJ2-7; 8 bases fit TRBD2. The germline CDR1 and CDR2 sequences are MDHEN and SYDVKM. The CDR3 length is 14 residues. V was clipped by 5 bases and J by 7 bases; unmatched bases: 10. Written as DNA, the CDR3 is TGTGCCAGCAGTCGATATCCGCGGGGGGAGGAGCAGTACGTC. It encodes CASSRYPRGEEQYV.

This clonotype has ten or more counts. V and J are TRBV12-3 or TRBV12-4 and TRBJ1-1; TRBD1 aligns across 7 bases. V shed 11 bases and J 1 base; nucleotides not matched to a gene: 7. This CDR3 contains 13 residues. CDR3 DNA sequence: TGTGCCGCTCGACAGGGCGAGAACACTGAAGCTTTCTTT. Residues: CAARQGENTEAFF.

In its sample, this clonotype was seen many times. The CDR3, as DNA: TGTGCCAGCAGGAGGGAGACCCAGTACTTC. It translates to CASRRETQYF. The V gene is TRBV6-1, the J gene TRBJ2-5, with D hard to call. V was cut by 6 bases and J by 5 bases, with 4 bases left in between. The CDR3 loop spans 10 amino acids. The germline CDR1 and CDR2 sequences are MNHNS and SASEGT.

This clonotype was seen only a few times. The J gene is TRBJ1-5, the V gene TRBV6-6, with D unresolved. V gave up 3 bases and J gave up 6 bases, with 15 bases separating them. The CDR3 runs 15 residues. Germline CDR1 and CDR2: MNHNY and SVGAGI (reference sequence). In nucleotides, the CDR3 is TGTGCCAGCAGTTATTCGGCCTCTTCCCGTCAGCCCCAGCATTTT. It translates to CASSYSASSRQPQHF.

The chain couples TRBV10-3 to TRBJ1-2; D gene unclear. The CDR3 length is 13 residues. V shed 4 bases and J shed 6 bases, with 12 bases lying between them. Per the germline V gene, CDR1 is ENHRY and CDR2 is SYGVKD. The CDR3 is CAISVMPSDGYTF. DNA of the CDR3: TGTGCCATCAGTGTAATGCCCTCCGATGGCTACACCTTC.

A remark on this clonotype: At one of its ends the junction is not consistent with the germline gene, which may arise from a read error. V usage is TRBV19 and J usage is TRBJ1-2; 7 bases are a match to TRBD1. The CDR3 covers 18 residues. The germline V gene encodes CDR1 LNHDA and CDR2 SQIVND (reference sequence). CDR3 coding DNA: TGTGCCAGTAGTATAGACATTTCCGGGACAGCTTACCGGCGTGGCTACGCCTTC. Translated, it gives CASSIDISGTAYRRGYAF.

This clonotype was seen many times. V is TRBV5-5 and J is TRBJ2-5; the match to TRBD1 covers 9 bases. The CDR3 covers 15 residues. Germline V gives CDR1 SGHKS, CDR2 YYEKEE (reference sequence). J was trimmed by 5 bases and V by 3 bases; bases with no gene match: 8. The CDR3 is CASSSYDRGRETQYF. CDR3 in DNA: TGTGCCAGCAGCTCGTACGACAGGGGGAGGGAGACCCAGTACTTC.

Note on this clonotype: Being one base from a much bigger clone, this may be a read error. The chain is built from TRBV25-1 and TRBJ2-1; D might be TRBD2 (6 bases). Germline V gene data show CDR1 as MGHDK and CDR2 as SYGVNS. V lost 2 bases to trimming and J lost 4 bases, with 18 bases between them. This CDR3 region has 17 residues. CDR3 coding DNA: TGTGCCAGCAGTGAACGGAGTTGGACTAACGCTTACAATGAGCAGTTCTTC. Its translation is CASSERSWTNAYNEQFF.

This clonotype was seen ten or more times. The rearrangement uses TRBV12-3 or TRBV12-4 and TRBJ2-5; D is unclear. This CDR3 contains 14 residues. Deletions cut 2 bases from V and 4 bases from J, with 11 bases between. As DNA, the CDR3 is TGTGCCAGCAGTTTACGGGCAGGAGTAGAGACCCAGTACTTC. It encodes CASSLRAGVETQYF.

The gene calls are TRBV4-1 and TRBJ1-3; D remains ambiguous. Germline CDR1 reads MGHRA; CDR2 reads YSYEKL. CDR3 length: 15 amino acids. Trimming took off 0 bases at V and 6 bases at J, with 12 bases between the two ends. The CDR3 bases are TGCGCCAGCAGCCAAGAGGTTCGGGCTGAAAACACCATATATTTT. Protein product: CASSQEVRAENTIYF.

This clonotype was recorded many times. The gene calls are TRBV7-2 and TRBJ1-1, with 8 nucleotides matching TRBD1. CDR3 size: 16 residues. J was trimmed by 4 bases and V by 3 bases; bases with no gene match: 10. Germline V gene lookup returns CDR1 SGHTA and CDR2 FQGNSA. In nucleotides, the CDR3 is TGTGCCAGCAGCTTGGGAGGGACAGGCCTCCGCACTGAAGCTTTCTTT. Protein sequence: CASSLGGTGLRTEAFF.

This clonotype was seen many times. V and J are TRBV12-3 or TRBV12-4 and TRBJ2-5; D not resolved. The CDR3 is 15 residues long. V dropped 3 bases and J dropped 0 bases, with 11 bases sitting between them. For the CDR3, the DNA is TGTGCCAGCAGTTTCGGTGTACGGTACCAAGAGACCCAGTACTTC. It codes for CASSFGVRYQETQYF.

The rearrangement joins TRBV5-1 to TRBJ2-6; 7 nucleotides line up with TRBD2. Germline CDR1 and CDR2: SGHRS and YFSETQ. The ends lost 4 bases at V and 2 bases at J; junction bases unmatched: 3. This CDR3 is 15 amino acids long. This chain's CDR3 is CASSRAGAGANVLTF. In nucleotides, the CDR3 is TGCGCCAGCAGCCGCGCGGGAGCTGGGGCCAACGTCCTGACTTTC.

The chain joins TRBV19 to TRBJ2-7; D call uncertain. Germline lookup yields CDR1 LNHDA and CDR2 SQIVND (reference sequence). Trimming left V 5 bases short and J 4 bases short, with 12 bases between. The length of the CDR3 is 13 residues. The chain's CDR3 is CASSRIPPYEQYF. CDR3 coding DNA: TGTGCCAGTAGTCGGATCCCGCCTTACGAGCAGTACTTC.

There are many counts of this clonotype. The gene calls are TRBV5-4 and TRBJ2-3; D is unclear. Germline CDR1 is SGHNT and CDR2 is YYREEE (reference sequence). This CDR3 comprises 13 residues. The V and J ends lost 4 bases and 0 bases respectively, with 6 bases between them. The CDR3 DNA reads TGTGCCAGCAGCGAAGCTAGCACAGATACGCAGTATTTT. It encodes CASSEASTDTQYF.

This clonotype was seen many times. CDR3 nucleotide sequence: TGTGCTAGTGGTCCCACCGGGACAGCCTCTGGAAACACCATATATTTT. Residues: CASGPTGTASGNTIYF. V is TRBV12-5 and J is TRBJ1-3; 7 nucleotides agree with TRBD1. Trimming took 5 bases from V and 0 from J; bases not matched to a gene: 7. The CDR3 totals 16 residues. CDR1 is LGHNT, CDR2 FRNRAP, per germline.

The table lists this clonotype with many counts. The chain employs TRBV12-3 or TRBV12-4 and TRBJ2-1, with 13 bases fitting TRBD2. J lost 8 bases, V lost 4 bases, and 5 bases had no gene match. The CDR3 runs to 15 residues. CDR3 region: CASSSLAGGLHEQFF. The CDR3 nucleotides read TGTGCCAGCAGTTCACTAGCGGGAGGGCTCCATGAGCAGTTCTTC.

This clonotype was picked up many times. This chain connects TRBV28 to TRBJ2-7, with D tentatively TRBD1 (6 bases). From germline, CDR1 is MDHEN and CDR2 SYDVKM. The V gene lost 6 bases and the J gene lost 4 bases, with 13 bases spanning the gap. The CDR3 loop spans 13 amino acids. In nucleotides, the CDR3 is TGTGCCAGCAGCTACCGGGACACTTACGAGCAGTACTTC. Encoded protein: CASSYRDTYEQYF.

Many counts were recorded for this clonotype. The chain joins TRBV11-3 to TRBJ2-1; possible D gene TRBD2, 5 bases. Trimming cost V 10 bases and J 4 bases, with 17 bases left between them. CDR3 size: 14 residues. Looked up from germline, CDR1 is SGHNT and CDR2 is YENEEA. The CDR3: CATQINAGYNEQFF. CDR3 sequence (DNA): TGTGCCACCCAAATAAACGCGGGTTACAATGAGCAGTTCTTC.

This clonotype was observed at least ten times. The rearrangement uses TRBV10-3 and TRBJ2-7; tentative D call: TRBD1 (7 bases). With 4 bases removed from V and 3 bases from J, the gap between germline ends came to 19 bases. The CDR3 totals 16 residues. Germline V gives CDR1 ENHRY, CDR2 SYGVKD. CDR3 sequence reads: CAISGSRGRDDYEQYF. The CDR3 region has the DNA TGTGCCATCAGTGGGTCAAGGGGGCGGGATGACTACGAGCAGTACTTC.

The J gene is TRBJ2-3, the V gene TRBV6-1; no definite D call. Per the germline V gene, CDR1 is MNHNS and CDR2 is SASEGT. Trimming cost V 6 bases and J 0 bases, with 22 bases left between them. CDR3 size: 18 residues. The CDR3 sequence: CASRPPLRTEISTDTQYF. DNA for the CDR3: TGTGCCAGCAGACCCCCCCTTCGGACGGAAATTAGCACAGATACGCAGTATTTT.

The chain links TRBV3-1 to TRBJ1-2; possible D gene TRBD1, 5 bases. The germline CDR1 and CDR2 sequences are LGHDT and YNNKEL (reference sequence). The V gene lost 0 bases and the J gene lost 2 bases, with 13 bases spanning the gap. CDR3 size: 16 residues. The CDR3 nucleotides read TGTGCCAGCAGCCAAGAATGGAGGGGCTCCAACTATGGCTACACCTTC. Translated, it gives CASSQEWRGSNYGYTF.

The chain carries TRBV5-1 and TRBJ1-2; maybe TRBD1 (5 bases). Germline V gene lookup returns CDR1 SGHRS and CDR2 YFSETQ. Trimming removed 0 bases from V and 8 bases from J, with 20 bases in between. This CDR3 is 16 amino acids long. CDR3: CASSLASGSEPIGYTF. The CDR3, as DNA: TGCGCCAGCAGCTTGGCCTCAGGGAGCGAGCCCATCGGCTACACCTTC.

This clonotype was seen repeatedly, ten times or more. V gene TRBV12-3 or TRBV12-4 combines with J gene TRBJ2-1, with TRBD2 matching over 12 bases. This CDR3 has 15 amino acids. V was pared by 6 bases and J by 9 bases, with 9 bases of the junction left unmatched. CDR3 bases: TGTGCCAGCAGCTTGACTAGCGGGAGCTTTGGTGAGCAGTTCTTC. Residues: CASSLTSGSFGEQFF.

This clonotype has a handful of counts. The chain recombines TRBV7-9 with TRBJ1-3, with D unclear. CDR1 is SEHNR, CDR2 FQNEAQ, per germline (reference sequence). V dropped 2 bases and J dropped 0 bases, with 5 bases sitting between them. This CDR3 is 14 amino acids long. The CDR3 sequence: CASSLLSSGNTIYF. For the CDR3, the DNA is TGTGCCAGCAGCTTACTTAGCTCTGGAAACACCATATATTTT.

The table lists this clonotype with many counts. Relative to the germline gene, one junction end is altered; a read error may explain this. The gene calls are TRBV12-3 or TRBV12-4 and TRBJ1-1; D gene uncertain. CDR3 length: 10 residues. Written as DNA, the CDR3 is TGTGCCAGCAGTTTAGGGGAAGCCATCTTT. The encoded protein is CASSLGEAIF.

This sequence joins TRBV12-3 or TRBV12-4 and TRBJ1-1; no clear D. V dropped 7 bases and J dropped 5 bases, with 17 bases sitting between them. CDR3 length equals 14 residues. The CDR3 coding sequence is TGTGCCAGCACCCCGGGAGCCCGGGATACTGAAGCTTTCTTT. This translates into CASTPGARDTEAFF.

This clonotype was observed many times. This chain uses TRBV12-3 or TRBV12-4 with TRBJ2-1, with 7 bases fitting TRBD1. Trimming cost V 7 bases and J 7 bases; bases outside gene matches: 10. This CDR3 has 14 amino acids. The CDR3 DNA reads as TGTGCCAGCACCCACGACAGGGTAGGAAATGAGCAGTTCTTC. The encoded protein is CASTHDRVGNEQFF.